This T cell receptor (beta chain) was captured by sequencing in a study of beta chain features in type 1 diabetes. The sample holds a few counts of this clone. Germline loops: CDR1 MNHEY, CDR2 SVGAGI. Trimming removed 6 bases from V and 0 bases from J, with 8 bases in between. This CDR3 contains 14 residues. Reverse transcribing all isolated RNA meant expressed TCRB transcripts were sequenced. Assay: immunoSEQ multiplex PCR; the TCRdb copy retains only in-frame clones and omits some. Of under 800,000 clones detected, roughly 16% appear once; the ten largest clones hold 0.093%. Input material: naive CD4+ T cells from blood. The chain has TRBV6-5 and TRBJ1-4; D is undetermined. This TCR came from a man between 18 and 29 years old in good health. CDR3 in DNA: TGTGCCAGCAGGAGAATTGCAACTAATGAAAAACTGTTTTTT. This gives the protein CASRRIATNEKLFF.